This T cell receptor (beta chain) was sequenced for a study of T cell responses to AZD1222 COVID-19 vaccine. Using immunoSEQ multiplex PCR, the repertoire was profiled, and TCRdb retains in-frame clones only, with some absent. This sample has tens of thousands of clones, with 70% to 90% found just once. This sample comprised peripheral blood, obtained 28 days after the second AZD1222 dose. The clonotype comes from an adult who received the AZD1222 COVID-19 vaccine.

The chain's CDR3 is CASSWSGRELEQYF. DNA for the CDR3: TGTGCCAGCAGCTGGAGCGGGAGGGAACTCGAGCAGTACTTC. This rearrangement joins TRBV3-1 (or the pseudogene TRBV3-2) to TRBJ2-7, with 10 bases fitting TRBD2. This CDR3 is 14 amino acids long. Per germline, CDR1 LGHDT and CDR2 YNNKEL (reference sequence). J gave up 6 bases and V 5 bases, and 7 bases lay outside the gene matches.